This T cell receptor (beta chain) comes out of a study of shared clonotypes between healthy human individuals. Germline V gene lookup returns CDR1 SGHAT and CDR2 FQDESV (reference sequence). The ends lost 5 bases at V and 2 bases at J; junction bases unmatched: 9. The CDR3 runs to 16 residues. Study results and caveats: Naive CD4 clonotypes were shared across a few donors at roughly 5%.

Clones were sequenced by immunoSEQ multiplex PCR, and TCRdb holds only the in-frame ones, with some missing. The sample holds around 330,000 clones, over 65% seen once. Donation came from healthy HIV-negative adults that had no recent acute infections or vaccinations. In regard to this clone: Antigen specificity is unknown.

The V call is TRBV11-1, the J call TRBJ2-1; TRBD1 matches 7 bases. Sequenced: memory CD4+ T cells sorted from blood. Sample subset: CD45RA-negative fraction. This TCR was recovered from a man aged 25-40 years in good health. CDR3 nucleotides: TGTGCCAGCAGCCTAGGGTTGACAGGGACCTACAATGAGCAGTTCTTC. Its translation: CASSLGLTGTYNEQFF.